Sequencing of this T cell receptor beta chain was carried out in a study of blood T cell repertoires in COVID-19. Study in general: The origin of the acute and convalescent COVID-19 samples was the United States, Italy and Spain. T cells, B-cell-depleted T cells, or PBMCs supplied cDNA or gDNA.

Only in-frame clones appear in the TCRdb table, and some are missing; sequencing was by immunoSEQ multiplex PCR. This table has approximately 240,000 clones, around 91% appearing once. CDR3 size: 15 residues. Germline trimming cut 3 bases from V and 4 bases from J; bases unmatched to any gene: 3. Germline V gene sequence: CDR1 LNHDA, CDR2 SQIVND (reference sequence). Sample: PBMCs or T cells enriched from blood (not recorded which). J is TRBJ2-2 and V is TRBV19; the match to TRBD1 covers 9 bases. The sequence derives from a woman aged 18-29 years in a cohort exposed to, infected with or recovered from COVID-19 (not recorded which). The CDR3 sequence is CASSMGQGSTGELFF. The CDR3 DNA follows: TGTGCCAGTAGTATGGGACAGGGATCCACCGGGGAGCTGTTTTTT.